These T cell receptor beta chains were read from a single sample in a study of T-cell memory formation after mild COVID-19. TCRdb reprocessed the 5' RACE reads via MiXCR and lists one record per CDR3 protein. Found here are some 440,000 distinct CDR3 sequences, 25% of them singletons; the top ten hold under 15%. The sequenced sample consisted of PBMCs or a T cell subset sorted from them (not recorded which). These receptor sequences come from an adult woman who had mild COVID-19 (a few samples of this study predate the infection). Cell type and time point are not known. The CDR3 runs from the conserved cysteine through the conserved F or W. The order of the fields is V gene, clone size, D gene, J gene, CDR3 DNA, CDR3 protein. D genes are given only for firm matches. Clone sizes are given selectively: once, few, many, or a class where the clone is expanded.

TRBV11-3	few	.	TRBJ2-1	TGTGCCATGCGACCGATGCTTGGGAATGAGCAGTTCTTC	CAMRPMLGNEQFF
TRBV3-1	few	TRBD1	TRBJ2-3	TGTGCCAGCAGCCCCCAGGGGGACAAAGATACGCAGTATTTT	CASSPQGDKDTQYF
TRBV5-1	.	.	TRBJ1-4	TGCGCCAGCAGCTCCGGTGGGGGCAATGAAAAACTGTTTTTT	CASSSGGGNEKLFF
TRBV7-9	.	.	TRBJ2-3	TGTGCCAGCAGCTTCTACCGGACAGAGACAGATACGCAGTATTTT	CASSFYRTETDTQYF
TRBV27	few	.	TRBJ2-2	TGTGCCAGCAGTTTATCGATCAGGGCGGGCACCGGGGAGCTGTTTTTT	CASSLSIRAGTGELFF
TRBV7-9	few	.	TRBJ2-5	TGTGCCAGCAGCTCCGTAGTTGGCTGGGAGACCCAGTACTTC	CASSSVVGWETQYF
TRBV12-3/TRBV12-4	.	TRBD2	TRBJ2-3	TGTGCCAGCAGTTTAGCGGATCTAGCGGAACCTACAGATACGCAGTATTTT	CASSLADLAEPTDTQYF
TRBV6-2/TRBV6-3	many	TRBD1	TRBJ2-3	TGTGCCAGCAGCGAAGGGGGACAGGGGAAGGATACGCAGTATTTT	CASSEGGQGKDTQYF
TRBV6-5	few	.	TRBJ1-2	TGTGCCAGCACTAAGGGGAGCGACTATGGCTACACCTTC	CASTKGSDYGYTF
TRBV4-2	.	.	TRBJ2-2	TGTGCCAGCAGCCACCCCAAGTATGCAGGGGAAACCGGGGAGCTGTTTTTT	CASSHPKYAGETGELFF
TRBV3-1	.	.	TRBJ2-4	TGTGCCAGCAGCCAACGGGGATTAGCCAAAAACATTCAGTACTTC	CASSQRGLAKNIQYF
TRBV4-1	.	.	TRBJ1-4	TGCGCCAGCAGCCAAGAGAGGATCGTTGAAAAACTGTTTTTT	CASSQERIVEKLFF
TRBV7-9	few	TRBD1	TRBJ2-1	TGTGCCAGCAGCCCCCGTTCCGGGACAGGGAACTACAATGAGCAGTTCTTC	CASSPRSGTGNYNEQFF
TRBV20-1	few	TRBD1	TRBJ2-3	TGCAGTGCTACCACAGGGAACGGACAGGGTACGCAGTATTTT	CSATTGNGQGTQYF
TRBV5-1	few	.	TRBJ2-2	TGCGCCAGCAGCCTTGGGGGGCTCAGCACCGGGGAGCTGTTTTTT	CASSLGGLSTGELFF
TRBV27	few	.	TRBJ2-7	TGTGCCAGCAGTTTTCTTACAGACTCCTACGAGCAGTACTTC	CASSFLTDSYEQYF
TRBV24-1	few	.	TRBJ2-3	TGTGCCACCAGCGACAGGCCAAAATCGGATACGCAGTATTTT	CATSDRPKSDTQYF
TRBV7-2	few	.	TRBJ1-6	TGTGCCAGCAGCAACTCACAGGGACTGGGATATTCACCCCTCCACTTT	CASSNSQGLGYSPLHF
TRBV29-1	few	.	TRBJ1-1	TGCAGCGTTGCGAACACTGAAGCTTTCTTT	CSVANTEAFF
TRBV24-1	.	.	TRBJ2-5	TGTGCCACCAGTGACCTGGGACAAAAGAAAGAGACCCAGTACTTC	CATSDLGQKKETQYF
TRBV4-3	.	.	TRBJ2-1	TGCGCCAGCAGCCAAGATCGGGCAGGGAAGATCTACAATGAGCAGTTCTTC	CASSQDRAGKIYNEQFF
TRBV11-3	many	TRBD1	TRBJ2-2	TGTGCCAGCAGCTCCTGGACAGGGGCGGTTACCGGGGAGCTGTTTTTT	CASSSWTGAVTGELFF
TRBV20-1	many	TRBD2	TRBJ2-3	TGCAGTGCTAACGGGGGAGCGGGAACCACAGATACGCAGTATTTT	CSANGGAGTTDTQYF
TRBV15	few	TRBD1	TRBJ2-6	TGTGCCACCAGCAGAGTTTCAACCGGGACAGGGAAAGGAAGGGCCAACGTCCTGACTTTC	CATSRVSTGTGKGRANVLTF
TRBV20-1	few	.	TRBJ2-3	TGCAGTGCTAGGTTCGCGGATGGCGGGCTCGCGGATACGCAGTATTTT	CSARFADGGLADTQYF
TRBV7-8	.	TRBD1	TRBJ1-5	TGTGCCAGCAGCTATCAGGGGGGCCAGCCCCAGCATTTT	CASSYQGGQPQHF
TRBV24-1	.	TRBD2	TRBJ2-3	TGTGCCACCAGTGATTTTGACGGGAGGGACCCCACAGATACGCAGTATTTT	CATSDFDGRDPTDTQYF
TRBV6-2/TRBV6-3	few	.	TRBJ2-3	TGTGCCAGCAGAAAAGCGGCTAGCACAGATACGCAGTATTTT	CASRKAASTDTQYF
TRBV2	few	.	TRBJ2-1	TGTGCCAGCAGTCCCGGGCCCCGCGGATTCTTC	CASSPGPRGFF
TRBV24-1	few	.	TRBJ2-5	TGTGCCACCAGTGATACCGGGACGGAGGGGGAGACCCAGTACTTC	CATSDTGTEGETQYF
TRBV6-2/TRBV6-3	.	.	TRBJ1-3	TGTGCCAGCAGACTATATATCGAAGACACCATATATTTT	CASRLYIEDTIYF
TRBV14	few	TRBD1	TRBJ2-7	TGTGCCAGCAGCCAAGTTCGGACAGGGAACTACGAGCAGTACTTC	CASSQVRTGNYEQYF